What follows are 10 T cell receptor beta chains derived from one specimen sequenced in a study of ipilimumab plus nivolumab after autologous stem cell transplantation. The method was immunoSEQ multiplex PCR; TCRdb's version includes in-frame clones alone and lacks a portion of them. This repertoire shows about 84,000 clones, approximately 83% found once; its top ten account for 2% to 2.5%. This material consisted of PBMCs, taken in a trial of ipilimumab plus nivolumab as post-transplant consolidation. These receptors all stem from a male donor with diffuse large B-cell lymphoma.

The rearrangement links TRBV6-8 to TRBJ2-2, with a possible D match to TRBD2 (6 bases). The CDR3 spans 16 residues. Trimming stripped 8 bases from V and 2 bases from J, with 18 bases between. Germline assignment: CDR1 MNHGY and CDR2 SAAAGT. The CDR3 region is CASFRRDWDNTGELFF. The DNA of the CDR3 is TGTGCCAGCTTTCGGCGGGACTGGGATAACACCGGGGAGCTGTTTTTT.

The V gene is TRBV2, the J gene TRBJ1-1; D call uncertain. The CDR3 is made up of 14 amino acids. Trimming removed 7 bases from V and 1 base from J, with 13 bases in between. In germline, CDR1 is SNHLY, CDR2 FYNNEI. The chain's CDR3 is CASTASHSNTEAFF. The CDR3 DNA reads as TGTGCCAGCACCGCCAGCCATTCGAACACTGAAGCTTTCTTT.

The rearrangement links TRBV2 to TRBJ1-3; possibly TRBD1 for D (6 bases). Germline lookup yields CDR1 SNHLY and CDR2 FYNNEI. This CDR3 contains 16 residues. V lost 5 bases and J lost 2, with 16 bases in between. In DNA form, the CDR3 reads TGTGCCAGCAGTCCGACAGGTCTTGGGACTGGAAACACCATATATTTT. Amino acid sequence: CASSPTGLGTGNTIYF.

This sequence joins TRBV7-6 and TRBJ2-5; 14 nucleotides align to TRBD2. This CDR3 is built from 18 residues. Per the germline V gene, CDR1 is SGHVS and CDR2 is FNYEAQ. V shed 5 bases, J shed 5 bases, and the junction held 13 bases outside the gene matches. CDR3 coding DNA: TGTGCCAGCAGCCGATCAGGGACTAGCGGGGGTGGGGGCGAGACCCAGTACTTC. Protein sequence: CASSRSGTSGGGGETQYF.

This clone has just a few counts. The CDR3 region has the DNA TGTGCCAGCAGCGTCTCGGGGTGGGACAATGAGCAGTTCTTC. Its translation: CASSVSGWDNEQFF. The chain joins TRBV2 to TRBJ2-1; tentative D call: TRBD2 (5 bases). Trimming cost V 6 bases and J 5 bases, with 14 bases left between them. This CDR3 has 14 residues. Germline V gene data show CDR1 as SNHLY and CDR2 as FYNNEI.

The CDR3 spells CASSAGTSSYNEQFF. The DNA of the CDR3 is TGTGCCAGCAGTGCCGGGACTAGCTCCTACAATGAGCAGTTCTTC. This rearrangement joins TRBV27 to TRBJ2-1, with 8 bases identical to TRBD2. CDR1 is MNHEY, CDR2 SMNVEV, per germline (reference sequence). V gave up 5 bases and J gave up 0 bases; unmatched junction bases: 3. CDR3 length: 15 residues.

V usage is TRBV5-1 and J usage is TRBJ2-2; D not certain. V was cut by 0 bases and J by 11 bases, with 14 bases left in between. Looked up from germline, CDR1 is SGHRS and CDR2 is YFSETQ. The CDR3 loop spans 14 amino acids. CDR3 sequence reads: CASSLDWTKTELFF. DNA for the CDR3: TGCGCCAGCAGCTTGGACTGGACGAAGACCGAGCTGTTTTTT.

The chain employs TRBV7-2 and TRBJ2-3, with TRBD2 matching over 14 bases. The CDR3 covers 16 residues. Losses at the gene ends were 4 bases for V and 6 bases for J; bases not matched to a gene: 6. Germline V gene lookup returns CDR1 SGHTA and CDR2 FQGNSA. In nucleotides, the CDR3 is TGTGCCAGCAGCTACAAGGGGACTAGCGGGGGCGATACGCAGTATTTT. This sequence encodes CASSYKGTSGGDTQYF.

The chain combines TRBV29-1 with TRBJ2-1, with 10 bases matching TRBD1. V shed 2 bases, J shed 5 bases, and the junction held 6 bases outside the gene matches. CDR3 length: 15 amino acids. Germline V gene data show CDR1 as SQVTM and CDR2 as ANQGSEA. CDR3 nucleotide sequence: TGCAGCGTTGAACCCGGGACAGGGGAACACAATGAGCAGTTCTTC. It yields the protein CSVEPGTGEHNEQFF.

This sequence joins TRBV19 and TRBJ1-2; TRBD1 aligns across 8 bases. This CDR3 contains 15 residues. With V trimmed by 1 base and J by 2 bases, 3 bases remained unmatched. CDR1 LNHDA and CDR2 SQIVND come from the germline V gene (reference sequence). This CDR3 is CASSIGGQGNYGYTF. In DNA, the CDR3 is TGTGCCAGTAGTATAGGTGGACAGGGAAACTATGGCTACACCTTC. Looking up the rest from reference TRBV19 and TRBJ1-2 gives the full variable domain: DGGITQSPKYLFRKEGQNVTLSCEQNLNHDAMYWYRQDPGQGLRLIYYSQIVNDFQKGDIAEGYSVSREKKESFPLTVTSAQKNPTAFYLCASSIGGQGNYGYTFGSGTRLTVV.